This entry features one TCR beta chain sequence. Germline V gene data show CDR1 as MNHNS and CDR2 as SASEGT. The V gene lost 7 bases and the J gene lost 1 base, with 7 bases spanning the gap. The CDR3 sequence is 12 residues long. This specimen belongs to a study of T cells in localized non-small cell lung cancer. Produced via immunoSEQ multiplex PCR; TCRdb's table is partial and in-frame only. The sample shows around 50,000 clones, approximately 82% of them seen only once. Source: peripheral blood, taken before any cancer treatment. The V call is TRBV6-1, the J call TRBJ1-2, with a tentative D call TRBD1 (5 bases). This TCR was recovered from a female donor older than 55 with stage II squamous cell lung carcinoma. CDR3 DNA: TGTGCCAGCACGGGGGTTAACTATGGCTACACCTTC. Protein: CASTGVNYGYTF.